The 30 T cell receptor beta chains given below trace back to one sample, sequenced in a study of T cells after posttransplantation cyclophosphamide. Data came from immunoSEQ multiplex PCR; TCRdb stores just in-frame clones and leaves some out. The sample yields under 35,000 clones, about nine tenths seen once. The naive gate required viable CD3+CD4+ or CD3+CD8+ cells with CCR7+CD45RA+CD45RO-CD95-CD27+CD28+ phenotype. Sequences were obtained from naive CD4+ T cells sorted from PBMCs. Receptors were obtained from a woman aged 55-70 years in good health, CMV-negative, and a related stem cell transplant donor.

The V call is TRBV28, the J call TRBJ2-7, with TRBD1 identical over 7 bases. The V segment lost 2 bases and the J segment 0 bases; nucleotides outside the gene matches: 4. Germline lookup yields CDR1 MDHEN and CDR2 SYDVKM. The CDR3 has 15 amino acids. The CDR3 reads CASSLATGSSYEQYF. Written as DNA, the CDR3 is TGTGCCAGCAGTTTAGCGACAGGGAGCTCCTACGAGCAGTACTTC.

This rearrangement joins TRBV6-4 to TRBJ2-1; TRBD2 is a possible D gene (7 bases). Germline V gene sequence: CDR1 MRHNA, CDR2 SNTAGT. The V gene lost 5 bases and the J gene lost 7 bases, with 18 bases spanning the gap. The CDR3 is made up of 15 amino acids. CDR3 nucleotide sequence: TGTGCCAGCAGTCTGGAGGGGGGAGGGTTGAATGAGCAGTTCTTC. It yields the protein CASSLEGGGLNEQFF.

The count of this clone is one. J is TRBJ1-1 and V is TRBV5-5; 11 nucleotides match TRBD1. The CDR3 sequence is 17 residues long. Germline V gene lookup returns CDR1 SGHKS and CDR2 YYEKEE (reference sequence). V dropped 2 bases and J dropped 0; count of bases not matched to a gene: 6. DNA for the CDR3: TGTGCCAGCAGCTTTGGACAGGGGGCGTCTCTGAACACTGAAGCTTTCTTT. This codes for CASSFGQGASLNTEAFF.

The table lists this clone with a count of one. The V gene is TRBV9, the J gene TRBJ1-4; no definite D call. The CDR3 runs 17 residues. V was shortened by 2 bases and J by 8 bases, with 22 bases between the two germline ends. In germline, CDR1 is SGDLS, CDR2 YYNGEE. The CDR3 protein is CASSVNPLAGSGEKLFF. The CDR3 bases are TGTGCCAGCAGCGTGAACCCCCTAGCGGGGTCCGGAGAAAAACTGTTTTTT.

The V call is TRBV4-3, the J call TRBJ1-2; 8 bases are a match to TRBD1. With 3 bases clipped from V and 2 bases from J, the junction kept 5 bases outside the gene matches. The CDR3 has 15 amino acids. CDR1 is LGHNA, CDR2 YSLEER, per germline. Here the CDR3 DNA reads TGCGCCAGCAGCCAGCAGACAGGGGAAAACTATGGCTACACCTTC. Its translation is CASSQQTGENYGYTF.

The J gene is TRBJ2-4, the V gene TRBV6-1, with D possibly matching TRBD1 (6 bases). This CDR3 is built from 14 residues. Deletions cut 5 bases from V and 3 bases from J, with 11 bases between. Germline loops: CDR1 MNHNS, CDR2 SASEGT. CDR3 region: CASSRAGDKNIQYF. CDR3 coding DNA: TGTGCCAGCAGTCGGGCAGGGGACAAAAACATTCAGTACTTC.

V is TRBV19 and J is TRBJ2-3; 11 bases align to TRBD1. Trimming at V came to 0 bases and at J to 4 bases, leaving 3 bases not matched to a gene. The CDR3 runs 16 residues. The germline V gene encodes CDR1 LNHDA and CDR2 SQIVND (reference sequence). CDR3 loop: CASSIDRTGGPDTQYF. The CDR3 DNA sequence: TGTGCCAGTAGTATAGATCGGACAGGGGGCCCAGATACGCAGTATTTT.

The chain couples TRBV9 to TRBJ2-2, with unresolved D. The CDR3 totals 15 residues. V was pared by 0 bases and J by 4 bases, with 10 bases between. Germline CDR1 and CDR2: SGDLS and YYNGEE. CDR3 sequence (DNA): TGTGCCAGCAGCGTAGCCCAGTGGAGCACCGGGGAGCTGTTTTTT. Translation: CASSVAQWSTGELFF.

The V gene is TRBV18, the J gene TRBJ2-7, with 12 bases fitting TRBD1. CDR3 length: 15 amino acids. Per the germline V gene, CDR1 is KGHSH and CDR2 is LQKENI. V shed 2 bases and J 5 bases; nucleotides not matched to a gene: 4. The CDR3 reads CASSPLGQGANEQYF. In DNA form, the CDR3 reads TGTGCCAGCTCACCATTGGGACAGGGGGCCAACGAGCAGTACTTC.

The chain uses TRBV6-6 and TRBJ2-5; D might be TRBD2 (6 bases). The length of the CDR3 is 14 residues. Germline V gene data show CDR1 as MNHNY and CDR2 as SVGAGI (reference sequence). Trimming removed 2 bases at V and 0 bases at J, with 7 bases between. CDR3 in DNA: TGTGCCAGCAGTTACGGGGGGTACCAAGAGACCCAGTACTTC. This encodes CASSYGGYQETQYF.

The V call is TRBV28, the J call TRBJ2-7; no definite D call. CDR1 is MDHEN, CDR2 SYDVKM, per germline. The germline V and J ends were trimmed by 6 bases and 4 bases, with 19 bases remaining between them. The CDR3 is 15 residues long. The CDR3 DNA sequence: TGTGCCAGCAGGTCATCACCGGCGGAGACGTACGAGCAGTACTTC. As protein: CASRSSPAETYEQYF.

This sequence joins TRBV5-1 and TRBJ2-7, with TRBD1 matching over 12 bases. CDR1 is SGHRS and CDR2 is YFSETQ in the germline V gene. V lost 4 bases to trimming and J lost 7 bases; unmatched junction nucleotides: 6. The CDR3 runs to 14 residues. CDR3: CASSDGTGGVEQYF. The CDR3 DNA reads TGCGCCAGCAGCGACGGGACAGGGGGCGTGGAGCAGTACTTC.

CDR3 bases: TGTGCCAGCGCCGACTCCCTTACGAACACCGGGGAGCTGTTTTTT. Translated: CASADSLTNTGELFF. This chain connects TRBV19 to TRBJ2-2; D not resolved. Looked up from germline, CDR1 is LNHDA and CDR2 is SQIVND (reference sequence). This CDR3 comprises 15 residues. The V end lost 9 bases, the J end lost 0 bases, and 14 bases lay between the germline ends.

This clone was recorded once. This chain connects TRBV7-2 to TRBJ2-6; D is uncertain. The CDR3 sequence is 14 residues long. The germline V and J ends were trimmed by 4 bases and 4 bases, with 8 bases remaining between them. Per germline, CDR1 SGHTA and CDR2 FQGNSA. The CDR3 is CASSSTTGANVLTF. The DNA of the CDR3 is TGTGCCAGCAGCTCAACGACAGGGGCCAACGTCCTGACTTTC.

This clone was seen once. The rearrangement uses TRBV5-1 and TRBJ1-1, with a possible D match to TRBD1 (5 bases). V gave up 0 bases and J gave up 1 base, with 7 bases separating them. In germline, CDR1 is SGHRS, CDR2 YFSETQ. The CDR3 totals 14 residues. In nucleotides, the CDR3 is TGCGCCAGCAGCTTGGCCACAGGGAACACTGAAGCTTTCTTT. Translated: CASSLATGNTEAFF. Combining the CDR3 with reference TRBV5-1 and TRBJ1-1 gives the whole variable domain KAGVTQTPRYLIKTRGQQVTLSCSPISGHRSVSWYQQTPGQGLQFLFEYFSETQRNKGNFPGRFSGRQFSNSRSEMNVSTLELGDSALYLCASSLATGNTEAFFGQGTRLTVV.

In the case of this clone: Compared with germline, one end of the junction differs, possibly owing to a read error. The chain employs TRBV19 and TRBJ1-5; 8 nucleotides match TRBD1. The CDR3 extends over 13 amino acids. The germline gives CDR1 LNHDA, CDR2 SQIVND (reference sequence). The CDR3 region is CASSVDRGQPQHF. The CDR3 DNA is TGTGCCAGTAGTGTAGACAGGGGTCAGCCCCAGCATTTT.

The sample holds a few counts of this clone. The chain employs TRBV10-3 and TRBJ1-4, with D possibly matching TRBD1 (5 bases). V was clipped by 0 bases and J by 8 bases, with 13 bases between them. Germline assignment: CDR1 ENHRY and CDR2 SYGVKD. There are 15 residues in the CDR3. This CDR3 is CAISESKGFDEKLFF. DNA of the CDR3: TGTGCCATCAGTGAGTCGAAGGGGTTCGACGAAAAACTGTTTTTT.

This clone was picked up one time. The chain uses TRBV29-1 and TRBJ1-4; D is uncertain. CDR1 and CDR2 from the germline V gene are SQVTM and ANQGSEA. There are 12 residues in the CDR3. Between the trimmed V and J ends, which lost 6 bases and 8 bases, there was a span of 13 bases. CDR3 sequence: CSVKHEAEKLFF. The DNA for the CDR3 is TGCAGCGTCAAACACGAGGCCGAAAAACTGTTTTTT. Supplemented by reference TRBV29-1 and TRBJ1-4, the full variable domain reads SAVISQKPSRDICQRGTSLTIQCQVDSQVTMMFWYRQQPGQSLTLIATANQGSEATYESGFVIDKFPISRPNLTFSTLTVSNMSPEDSSIYLCSVKHEAEKLFFGSGTQLSVL.

The chain combines TRBV19 with TRBJ1-5; D possibly corresponds to TRBD1 (5 bases). Trimming removed 1 base at V and 2 bases at J, with 6 bases between. CDR1 is LNHDA, CDR2 SQIVND, per germline (reference sequence). The CDR3 spans 14 residues. CDR3 nucleotide sequence: TGTGCCAGTAGTATAGCGACAGGCAATCAGCCCCAGCATTTT. Translation: CASSIATGNQPQHF.

V and J are TRBV19 and TRBJ1-2; TRBD1 matches 7 bases. J gave up 8 bases and V 4 bases, and 7 bases lay outside the gene matches. The CDR3 has 13 amino acids. The germline CDR1 and CDR2 sequences are LNHDA and SQIVND (reference sequence). CDR3 nucleotides: TGTGCCAGTAGTAACCGGGACAGAGAAGGCTACACCTTC. Translation: CASSNRDREGYTF.

The V call is TRBV5-1, the J call TRBJ2-7; 10 bases are a match to TRBD2. The germline V gene encodes CDR1 SGHRS and CDR2 YFSETQ. V shed 0 bases and J 6 bases; nucleotides not matched to a gene: 6. The CDR3 loop spans 15 amino acids. The chain's CDR3 is CASSLGSLAGVEQYF. The DNA of the CDR3 is TGCGCCAGCAGCTTGGGGTCGCTAGCGGGAGTCGAGCAGTACTTC.

This chain links TRBV19 with TRBJ1-4; no reliable D call. The length of the CDR3 is 14 residues. The germline CDR1 and CDR2 sequences are LNHDA and SQIVND (reference sequence). The germline V and J ends were trimmed by 3 bases and 0 bases, with 5 bases remaining between them. CDR3 in DNA: TGTGCCAGTAGTATGATAGCAACTAATGAAAAACTGTTTTTT. Its protein product is CASSMIATNEKLFF.

This sequence joins TRBV6-6 and TRBJ2-3; TRBD2 matches at 8 bases. CDR1 and CDR2 from the germline V gene are MNHNY and SVGAGI (reference sequence). Germline trimming cut 5 bases from V and 4 bases from J; bases unmatched to any gene: 11. The CDR3 loop spans 16 amino acids. The DNA for the CDR3 is TGTGCCAGCAGTCCCCCCGGAGCGGGGGATTCAGATACGCAGTATTTT. Encoded protein: CASSPPGAGDSDTQYF.

This chain links TRBV27 with TRBJ2-7; possibly TRBD1 for D (6 bases). V was pared by 5 bases and J by 2 bases, with 19 bases between. The germline V gene encodes CDR1 MNHEY and CDR2 SMNVEV (reference sequence). The CDR3 totals 16 residues. This chain's CDR3 is CASSVDRTGRAYEQYF. The DNA for the CDR3 is TGTGCCAGCAGTGTAGACCGAACAGGGAGAGCCTACGAGCAGTACTTC.

The rearrangement uses TRBV30 and TRBJ2-7, with D possibly being TRBD1 (5 bases). Germline loops: CDR1 GTSNPN, CDR2 SVGIG (reference sequence). This CDR3 has 12 amino acids. Trimming removed 3 bases at V and 9 bases at J, with 15 bases between. The CDR3 DNA is TGTGCCTGGAGGAACGCAGGGCGAGGGCAGTACTTC. This translates into CAWRNAGRGQYF.

In DNA, the CDR3 is TGTGCCAGCAGCGCATCCCCGGGGGGCAGAGCTGAAGCTTTCTTT. This sequence encodes CASSASPGGRAEAFF. The chain uses TRBV7-3 and TRBJ1-1, with D perhaps matching TRBD1 (6 bases). V dropped 5 bases and J dropped 6 bases, with 19 bases sitting between them. This CDR3 has 15 amino acids. The germline gives CDR1 SGHTA, CDR2 FQGTGA. The entire variable domain, with the rest obtained from reference TRBV7-3 and TRBJ1-1, is as follows: GAGVSQTPSNKVTEKGKYVELRCDPISGHTALYWYRQSLGQGPEFLIYFQGTGAADDSGLPNDRFFAVRPEGSVSTLKIQRTERGDSAVYLCASSASPGGRAEAFFGQGTRLTVV.

The chain has TRBV30 and TRBJ1-1, with TRBD1 as a possible D gene (6 bases). Trimming cost V 2 bases and J 7 bases, with 8 bases left between them. The CDR3 covers 11 residues. Germline V CDR1 and CDR2: GTSNPN, SVGIG (reference sequence). In nucleotides, the CDR3 is TGTGCCTGGAGTAGGACAGTTGAAGCTTTCTTT. As protein: CAWSRTVEAFF. The whole variable domain, remainder taken from reference TRBV30 and TRBJ1-1, is SQTIHQWPATLVQPVGSPLSLECTVEGTSNPNLYWYRQAAGRGLQLLFYSVGIGQISSEVPQNLSASRPQDRQFILSSKKLLLSDSGFYLCAWSRTVEAFFGQGTRLTVV.

This clone turned up a few times. This chain uses TRBV5-1 with TRBJ1-4; D is unclear. CDR3 length: 15 residues. The V end lost 0 bases, the J end lost 5 bases, and 11 bases lay between the germline ends. Germline CDR1 SGHRS, CDR2 YFSETQ. The CDR3 DNA is TGCGCCAGCAGCTTGGATCCGGGGAGAAATGAAAAACTGTTTTTT. Its protein product is CASSLDPGRNEKLFF.

The chain joins TRBV6-5 to TRBJ1-4; TRBD1 matches at 9 bases. The CDR3 sequence is 14 residues long. J lost 8 bases, V lost 7 bases, and 8 bases had no gene match. Per the germline V gene, CDR1 is MNHEY and CDR2 is SVGAGI. The CDR3 sequence: CASTQTGGEEKLFF. The CDR3, as DNA: TGTGCCAGCACCCAGACAGGGGGAGAAGAAAAACTGTTTTTT.

The chain couples TRBV5-1 to TRBJ1-2; unclear D gene. The CDR3 sequence is 17 residues long. Germline-derived CDR1 and CDR2 are SGHRS and YFSETQ. V was clipped by 0 bases and J by 2 bases, with 17 bases between them. DNA of the CDR3: TGCGCCAGCAGCTTGGGTTCCTGGCTGGGCCAGAACTATGGCTACACCTTC. As protein: CASSLGSWLGQNYGYTF.